The entry below describes one TCR beta chain. The data were taken from a study of shared clonotypes between healthy human individuals. Study-wide context: The study used three CD4 naive, three CD4 memory, two CD8 naive and one CD8 memory plate per donor.

Naivety among CD8 cells was defined by CD45RO negativity and positive CCR7 selection, thereby excluding terminally differentiated effector memory CD45RA+ cells. Donors included only healthy HIV-negative adults lacking recent acute infections or vaccinations. The V and J ends lost 3 bases and 3 bases respectively, with 13 bases between them. The germline gives CDR1 LGHNA, CDR2 YSLEER. CDR3 length: 15 residues. Per the study methods: Junction-only immunoSEQ sequences carried no quality scores, so filtering differed. Sequenced by immunoSEQ multiplex PCR; TCRdb stores in-frame clones only, minus some. V, J and clone size are those of that table, while D and trimming were read from the DNA. The data hold hundreds of thousands of clones, with 95% to 97% observed a single time.

The TCR was taken from a man aged 25 to 45 in good health. This chain links TRBV4-3 with TRBJ2-3; tentatively, D is TRBD1 (6 bases). Sequenced sample: naive CD8+ T cells sorted from blood. CDR3: CASSQGASTTDTQYF. The CDR3 DNA reads TGCGCCAGCAGCCAGGGGGCTTCGACTACAGATACGCAGTATTTT.